These 14 T cell receptor beta chains originate from one sample sequenced in a study of cytomegalovirus exposure and HLA in healthy donors. PCR involved 60 Vbeta and 13 Jbeta primers. Data came from immunoSEQ multiplex PCR; TCRdb stores just in-frame clones and leaves some out. The sample shows over 75,000 clones, approximately 84% of them seen only once. Sequences were obtained from PBMCs. The origin of the receptors is a woman aged 45-60 years in good health and CMV-seronegative.

This chain joins TRBV6-6 and TRBJ2-7; 10 bases agree with TRBD1. The CDR3 sequence is 15 residues long. Germline V gives CDR1 MNHNY, CDR2 SVGAGI (reference sequence). The V and J ends lost 6 bases and 2 bases, in that order; junction bases with no gene match: 7. This CDR3 is CASSRGQGGPYEQYV. The DNA of the CDR3 is TGTGCCAGCAGCCGCGGACAGGGGGGCCCCTACGAGCAGTACGTC.

The chain links TRBV7-2 to TRBJ1-4; tentative D call: TRBD1 (6 bases). The germline gives CDR1 SGHTA, CDR2 FQGNSA. Trimming left V 0 bases short and J 4 bases short, with 12 bases between. This CDR3 comprises 16 residues. The CDR3 DNA reads as TGTGCCAGCAGCTTAGCCACAGGGTTCGGTAATGAAAAACTGTTTTTT. Residues: CASSLATGFGNEKLFF.

This clone was found once. The gene calls are TRBV7-6 and TRBJ2-5; tentative D call: TRBD2 (6 bases). CDR1 is SGHVS, CDR2 FNYEAQ, per germline. V was clipped by 1 base and J by 0 bases, with 9 bases between them. This CDR3 has 15 amino acids. The CDR3 region is CASSLGGLNQETQYF. DNA of the CDR3: TGTGCCAGCAGCTTAGGGGGACTGAACCAAGAGACCCAGTACTTC.

This chain uses TRBV6-5 with TRBJ2-3; D is perhaps TRBD2 (7 bases). This CDR3 is 15 amino acids long. CDR1 is MNHEY and CDR2 is SVGAGI in the germline V gene. The V and J ends lost 7 bases and 0 bases respectively, with 14 bases between them. The CDR3 nucleotides are TGTGCCAGCACCCAGGGGCGGGGGAGCACAGATACGCAGTATTTT. Its translation is CASTQGRGSTDTQYF.

This clone was counted a few times. The chain is built from TRBV6-1 and TRBJ2-4; TRBD1 agrees at 10 bases. J gave up 3 bases and V 4 bases, and 6 bases lay outside the gene matches. Germline loops: CDR1 MNHNS, CDR2 SASEGT. This CDR3 comprises 16 residues. CDR3 sequence: CASSAGTGAIKNIQYF. The CDR3, as DNA: TGTGCCAGCAGTGCCGGGACAGGGGCGATCAAAAACATTCAGTACTTC.

The V gene is TRBV7-9, the J gene TRBJ2-3; 15 nucleotides agree with TRBD2. The CDR3 extends over 18 amino acids. In germline, CDR1 is SEHNR, CDR2 FQNEAQ (reference sequence). The junction had 11 bases not matched to a gene; V was cut back by 4 bases and J by 6 bases. The chain's CDR3 is CASSSGTSGGPYVDTQYF. Here the CDR3 DNA reads TGTGCCAGCAGCTCCGGGACTAGCGGGGGGCCGTATGTTGATACGCAGTATTTT.

The CDR3 nucleotides read TGCGCCAGCAGTGAGTTAGGTGGTAGCCGAATGAACACTGAAGCTTTCTTT. As protein: CASSELGGSRMNTEAFF. The chain recombines TRBV10-2 with TRBJ1-1; D remains ambiguous. CDR3 length: 17 amino acids. The V end was cut by 1 base, the J end by 0 bases, with 15 bases between. Germline V gene sequence: CDR1 WSHSY, CDR2 SAAADI.

The rearrangement links TRBV10-3 to TRBJ2-5; D is uncertain. Germline-derived CDR1 and CDR2 are ENHRY and SYGVKD. Trimming took 3 bases from V and 2 from J, leaving 7 bases between them. This CDR3 spans 13 amino acids. CDR3 nucleotide sequence: TGTGCCATCAGTGAAACAGATCAAGAGACCCAGTACTTC. This encodes CAISETDQETQYF.

CDR3 sequence (DNA): TGTGCCAGCAGCAATAGGGACACCTCAAATCAGCCCCAGCATTTT. This sequence encodes CASSNRDTSNQPQHF. The chain links TRBV5-8 to TRBJ1-5; TRBD1 is a possible D gene (6 bases). Trimming removed 4 bases at V and 4 bases at J, with 15 bases between. The CDR3 is 15 amino acids. Germline V gene sequence: CDR1 SGHTS, CDR2 YDEGEE.

The chain combines TRBV5-5 with TRBJ1-1, with 9 bases lining up with TRBD1. The V segment lost 0 bases and the J segment 2 bases; nucleotides outside the gene matches: 2. Germline CDR1 is SGHKS and CDR2 is YYEKEE (reference sequence). The CDR3 covers 15 residues. This chain's CDR3 is CASSLAGQGNTEAFF. For the CDR3, the DNA is TGTGCCAGCAGCTTGGCGGGACAGGGAAACACTGAAGCTTTCTTT.

A word on this clone: The sample carries other DNA sequences with the same CDR3. This rearrangement joins TRBV7-2 to TRBJ2-3; 11 bases are a match to TRBD2. The CDR3 spans 15 residues. V dropped 2 bases and J dropped 4; count of bases not matched to a gene: 2. The germline V gene has CDR1 SGHTA and CDR2 FQGNSA. Here the CDR3 reads CASSLLAGGPDTQYF. In DNA form, the CDR3 reads TGTGCCAGCAGCTTATTAGCGGGGGGGCCAGATACGCAGTATTTT.

The sample holds one count of this clone. The CDR3 region is CASNTGGGNQPQHF. The CDR3 DNA follows: TGTGCCAGTAATACAGGGGGCGGCAATCAGCCCCAGCATTTT. This chain joins TRBV28 and TRBJ1-5; 9 nucleotides align to TRBD1. J lost 2 bases, V lost 9 bases, and 5 bases had no gene match. CDR1 is MDHEN and CDR2 is SYDVKM in the germline V gene. This CDR3 is built from 14 residues.

The V and J genes are TRBV6-5 and TRBJ2-2, with TRBD1 as a possible D gene (6 bases). The CDR3 sequence is 16 residues long. The V gene lost 2 bases and the J gene lost 2 bases, with 12 bases spanning the gap. The germline gives CDR1 MNHEY, CDR2 SVGAGI. CDR3 protein: CASSYGVGGNTGELFF. The CDR3, as DNA: TGTGCCAGCAGTTACGGGGTAGGGGGAAACACCGGGGAGCTGTTTTTT.

The DNA of the CDR3 is TGTGCCAGCACCCCCGGACAGGGCAACAATCAGCCCCAGCATTTT. It translates to CASTPGQGNNQPQHF. The V call is TRBV27, the J call TRBJ1-5; the match to TRBD1 covers 8 bases. Per the germline V gene, CDR1 is MNHEY and CDR2 is SMNVEV (reference sequence). V lost 7 bases to trimming and J lost 3 bases; unmatched junction nucleotides: 8. This CDR3 contains 15 residues.